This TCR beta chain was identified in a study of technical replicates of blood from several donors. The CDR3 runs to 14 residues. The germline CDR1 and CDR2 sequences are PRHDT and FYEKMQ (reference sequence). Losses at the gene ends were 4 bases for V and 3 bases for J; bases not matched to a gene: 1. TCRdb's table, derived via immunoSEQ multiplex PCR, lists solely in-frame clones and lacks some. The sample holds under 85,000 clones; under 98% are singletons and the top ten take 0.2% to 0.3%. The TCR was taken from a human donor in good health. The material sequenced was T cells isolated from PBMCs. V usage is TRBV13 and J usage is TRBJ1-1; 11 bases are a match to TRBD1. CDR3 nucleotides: TGTGCCAGCAGCTCGGGACAGGGGGACACTGAAGCTTTCTTT. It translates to CASSSGQGDTEAFF.